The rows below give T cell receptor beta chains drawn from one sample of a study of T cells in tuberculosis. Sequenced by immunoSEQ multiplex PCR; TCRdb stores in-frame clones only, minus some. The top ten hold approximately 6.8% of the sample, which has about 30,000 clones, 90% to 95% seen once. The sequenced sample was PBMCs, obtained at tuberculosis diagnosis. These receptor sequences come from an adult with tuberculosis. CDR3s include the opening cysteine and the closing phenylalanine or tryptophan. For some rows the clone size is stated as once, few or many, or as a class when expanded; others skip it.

CDR3aa: CASSLNGDYGYTF
j_gene: TRBJ1-2
abundance: NA
v_gene: TRBV25-1
len: 13

CDR3aa: CASSIAPSARRTHEQYF
j_gene: TRBJ2-7
abundance: NA
v_gene: TRBV19
len: 17

CDR3aa: CASSPVREALEQYF
j_gene: TRBJ2-7
abundance: NA
v_gene: TRBV28
len: 14

CDR3aa: CASSLGRVENTIYF
j_gene: TRBJ1-3
abundance: NA
v_gene: TRBV5-6
len: 14

CDR3aa: CASSLTGGSGANVLTF
j_gene: TRBJ2-6
abundance: NA
v_gene: TRBV4-1
len: 16

CDR3aa: CAISEFGNTEAFF
j_gene: TRBJ1-1
abundance: NA
v_gene: TRBV10-3
len: 13

CDR3aa: CASSLPLAGLDTQYF
j_gene: TRBJ2-3
abundance: NA
v_gene: TRBV5-1
len: 15

CDR3aa: CASSLVDRGRQFF
j_gene: TRBJ2-1
abundance: NA
v_gene: TRBV7-6
len: 13

CDR3aa: CASSPGAGGETQYF
j_gene: TRBJ2-5
abundance: NA
v_gene: TRBV18
len: 14

CDR3aa: CASSKAGEIEQYF
j_gene: TRBJ2-7
abundance: NA
v_gene: TRBV28
len: 13

CDR3aa: CASGSAGGSYYEQYF
j_gene: TRBJ2-7
abundance: NA
v_gene: TRBV4-2
len: 15

CDR3aa: CASSDPGLWVLKSAKNIQYF
j_gene: TRBJ2-4
abundance: once
v_gene: TRBV2
len: 20

CDR3aa: CASSLVVGSAGADTQYF
j_gene: TRBJ2-3
abundance: NA
v_gene: TRBV7-2
len: 17

CDR3aa: CASSGHSSYEQYF
j_gene: TRBJ2-7
abundance: NA
v_gene: TRBV25-1
len: 13

CDR3aa: CASSMTAGGAFF
j_gene: TRBJ1-1
abundance: NA
v_gene: TRBV19
len: 12

CDR3aa: CASSAEAGQNQPQHF
j_gene: TRBJ1-5
abundance: NA
v_gene: TRBV11-2
len: 15

CDR3aa: CASSPAMAQGVHEQYF
j_gene: TRBJ2-7
abundance: NA
v_gene: TRBV5-5
len: 16

CDR3aa: CASKKGAPEKLFF
j_gene: TRBJ1-4
abundance: once
v_gene: TRBV11-2
len: 13

CDR3aa: CAGLWETEAFF
j_gene: TRBJ1-1
abundance: NA
v_gene: TRBV30
len: 11

CDR3aa: CASSLGLAGTTGELFF
j_gene: TRBJ2-2
abundance: NA
v_gene: TRBV5-4
len: 16

CDR3aa: CASEGGGGRGYTF
j_gene: TRBJ1-2
abundance: NA
v_gene: TRBV25-1
len: 13

CDR3aa: CASSLLDRVLISGNTIYF
j_gene: TRBJ1-3
abundance: NA
v_gene: TRBV28
len: 18

CDR3aa: CASSPGTGPNYGYTF
j_gene: TRBJ1-2
abundance: NA
v_gene: TRBV27
len: 15

CDR3aa: CASSLGGSSTEAFF
j_gene: TRBJ1-1
abundance: NA
v_gene: TRBV5-1
len: 14

CDR3aa: CASSGGFNQPQHF
j_gene: TRBJ1-5
abundance: NA
v_gene: TRBV6-1
len: 13

CDR3aa: CASSLGDRAPETQYF
j_gene: TRBJ2-5
abundance: NA
v_gene: TRBV5-1
len: 15

CDR3aa: CASSLGTGGGHTEAFF
j_gene: TRBJ1-1
abundance: NA
v_gene: TRBV13
len: 16

CDR3aa: CASSQGERSYEQYF
j_gene: TRBJ2-7
abundance: NA
v_gene: TRBV14
len: 14

CDR3aa: CASSVAGTWNGNTIYF
j_gene: TRBJ1-3
abundance: NA
v_gene: TRBV9
len: 16

CDR3aa: CASSRDSHSYNEQFF
j_gene: TRBJ2-1
abundance: once
v_gene: TRBV2
len: 15

CDR3aa: CASSLEIGAIYNEQFF
j_gene: TRBJ2-1
abundance: once
v_gene: TRBV5-6
len: 16

CDR3aa: CASSRTGDPTYEQYF
j_gene: TRBJ2-7
abundance: NA
v_gene: TRBV6-6
len: 15

CDR3aa: CASSADRGTYNEQFF
j_gene: TRBJ2-1
abundance: NA
v_gene: TRBV6-5
len: 15

CDR3aa: CASSPGEDNSPLHF
j_gene: TRBJ1-6
abundance: NA
v_gene: TRBV4-1
len: 14

CDR3aa: CASSLQGAGNTIYF
j_gene: TRBJ1-3
abundance: NA
v_gene: TRBV2
len: 14

CDR3aa: CASRRGEHTDTQYF
j_gene: TRBJ2-3
abundance: NA
v_gene: TRBV19
len: 14

CDR3aa: CASTARTGANEKLFF
j_gene: TRBJ1-4
abundance: NA
v_gene: TRBV2
len: 15

CDR3aa: CASSLGGGVSSYEQYF
j_gene: TRBJ2-7
abundance: NA
v_gene: TRBV7-2
len: 16

CDR3aa: CASSISGGSGANVLTF
j_gene: TRBJ2-6
abundance: NA
v_gene: TRBV7-3
len: 16

CDR3aa: CASSLERGQGQPQHF
j_gene: TRBJ1-5
abundance: NA
v_gene: TRBV6-6
len: 15

CDR3aa: CASSLFTGGSGNTIYF
j_gene: TRBJ1-3
abundance: NA
v_gene: TRBV11-2
len: 16

CDR3aa: CASKGSLDEKLFF
j_gene: TRBJ1-4
abundance: NA
v_gene: TRBV2
len: 13

CDR3aa: CASSPDRGPFGYTF
j_gene: TRBJ1-2
abundance: NA
v_gene: TRBV5-8
len: 14

CDR3aa: CASSAPLRYQETQYF
j_gene: TRBJ2-5
abundance: NA
v_gene: TRBV25-1
len: 15

CDR3aa: CAISESGQGPYEQYF
j_gene: TRBJ2-7
abundance: NA
v_gene: TRBV10-3
len: 15

CDR3aa: CASSLDPGFSNTGELFF
j_gene: TRBJ2-2
abundance: NA
v_gene: TRBV11-3
len: 17

CDR3aa: CASSLGGGYGYTF
j_gene: TRBJ1-2
abundance: NA
v_gene: TRBV5-1
len: 13

CDR3aa: CASSGTVPRDYGYTF
j_gene: TRBJ1-2
abundance: NA
v_gene: TRBV6-1
len: 15